These 14 T cell receptor beta chains were all obtained from the same sample, sequenced in a study of early T cells in non-severe SARS-CoV-2 infection. TCRdb processed the 5' RACE reads anew with MiXCR; each CDR3 protein has one entry. The sample holds about 56,000 distinct CDR3 sequences, less than 15% seen once. The starting material was whole blood, obtained at baseline. The receptors originated from an adult who was a healthcare worker with PCR-confirmed SARS-CoV-2 infection or an uninfected control (not recorded which).

This clonotype was seen ten or more times. The V call is TRBV11-2, the J call TRBJ2-3; D uncertain. The CDR3 is 14 amino acids. Between the trimmed V and J ends, which lost 1 base and 0 bases, there was a span of 5 bases. CDR1 SGHAT and CDR2 FQNNGV come from the germline V gene. CDR3 DNA: TGTGCCAGCAGCTTAGTCAGAAGCACAGATACGCAGTATTTT. Translation: CASSLVRSTDTQYF.

This clonotype was seen a handful of times. The chain joins TRBV12-3 or TRBV12-4 to TRBJ1-3, with 9 bases aligning to TRBD1. The length of the CDR3 is 14 residues. The J segment lost 6 bases and the V segment lost 2 bases, leaving 2 bases of the junction unmatched. CDR3 protein: CASSLWDRANTIYF. In DNA, the CDR3 is TGTGCCAGCAGTTTATGGGACAGGGCAAACACCATATATTTT.

There are a few counts of this clonotype. This rearrangement joins TRBV7-9 to TRBJ1-2; TRBD1 matches at 9 bases. The CDR3 totals 15 residues. Germline CDR1 and CDR2: SEHNR and FQNEAQ (reference sequence). With 5 bases clipped from V and 2 bases from J, the junction kept 6 bases outside the gene matches. CDR3 in amino acids: CASSRGTGLNYGYTF. CDR3 DNA: TGTGCCAGCAGCCGAGGGACAGGGCTAAACTATGGCTACACCTTC.

V usage is TRBV27 and J usage is TRBJ2-7, with TRBD1 identical over 7 bases. V shed 3 bases and J 5 bases; nucleotides not matched to a gene: 7. The CDR3 covers 14 residues. Germline values: CDR1 MNHEY, CDR2 SMNVEV (reference sequence). CDR3 nucleotides: TGTGCCAGCAGTTTTACAGGGGCCGCCCACGAGCAGTACTTC. Amino acids: CASSFTGAAHEQYF.

This clonotype was observed many times. In nucleotides, the CDR3 is TGTGCCAGCAGCTCTGGACTAGCGGGCTACAATGAGCAGTTCTTC. Amino acid sequence: CASSSGLAGYNEQFF. The rearrangement uses TRBV11-2 and TRBJ2-1; 11 bases agree with TRBD2. With V trimmed by 4 bases and J by 3 bases, 2 bases remained unmatched. Germline assignment: CDR1 SGHAT and CDR2 FQNNGV. The length of the CDR3 is 15 residues.

The V gene is TRBV28, the J gene TRBJ2-1; 13 bases map to TRBD2. The CDR3 runs to 17 residues. The V gene end was trimmed by 5 bases and the J gene end by 3 bases; junction bases not matched to a gene: 7. Per germline, CDR1 MDHEN and CDR2 SYDVKM. DNA for the CDR3: TGTGCCAGCAGTCCGCGGACTAGCGGGAGAATCTACAATGAGCAGTTCTTC. It is translated as CASSPRTSGRIYNEQFF. Variable domain in full (rest from reference TRBV28 and TRBJ2-1): DVKVTQSSRYLVKRTGEKVFLECVQDMDHENMFWYRQDPGLGLRLIYFSYDVKMKEKGDIPEGYSVSREKKERFSLILESASTNQTSMYLCASSPRTSGRIYNEQFFGPGTRLTVL.

This clonotype has a count of ten or more. The gene calls are TRBV7-9 and TRBJ2-1; 7 bases align to TRBD2. V shed 7 bases and J 2 bases; nucleotides not matched to a gene: 11. Germline V gives CDR1 SEHNR, CDR2 FQNEAQ (reference sequence). The CDR3 is made up of 16 amino acids. CDR3 in amino acids: CASTLSFGTTYNEQFF. The CDR3 DNA is TGTGCCAGCACCCTTAGTTTCGGGACTACCTACAATGAGCAGTTCTTC.

This clonotype was found many times. The chain combines TRBV27 with TRBJ2-3, with TRBD1 identical over 8 bases. This CDR3 is 16 amino acids long. Trimming removed 7 bases from V and 2 bases from J; junction bases left unmatched: 11. Looked up from germline, CDR1 is MNHEY and CDR2 is SMNVEV (reference sequence). CDR3 sequence: CASNSPTGGDTDTQYF. The CDR3 nucleotides are TGTGCCAGCAACTCACCTACAGGGGGTGACACAGATACGCAGTATTTT.

The J gene is TRBJ2-7, the V gene TRBV4-2; D perhaps matches TRBD1 (7 bases). This CDR3 has 15 amino acids. V shed 4 bases and J shed 4 bases, with 17 bases lying between them. The germline V gene encodes CDR1 LGHNA and CDR2 YNFKEQ. The CDR3 nucleotides are TGTGCCAGCAGCCCCCCGGGGGACAGCGGGTACGAGCAGTACTTC. Translated, it gives CASSPPGDSGYEQYF.

This chain uses TRBV12-3 or TRBV12-4 with TRBJ2-7, with 9 positions matching TRBD1. The J segment lost 6 bases and the V segment lost 2 bases, leaving 5 bases of the junction unmatched. This CDR3 contains 14 residues. The DNA for the CDR3 is TGTGCCAGCAGTTTACGGGGACAGGGTGTCGAGCAGTACTTC. Protein sequence: CASSLRGQGVEQYF.

V is TRBV7-3 and J is TRBJ2-7; 7 bases match TRBD2. V lost 4 bases and J lost 6; bases outside the gene matches: 6. The germline V gene encodes CDR1 SGHTA and CDR2 FQGTGA. The CDR3 is 13 amino acids. The CDR3: CASSSSGNGEQYF. The CDR3 nucleotides are TGTGCCAGCAGCTCCAGCGGGAACGGCGAGCAGTACTTC.

The CDR3 region has the DNA TGTGCCAGCAGCGTAGACGAGGGGAACATTCAGTACTTC. Protein sequence: CASSVDEGNIQYF. The chain links TRBV9 to TRBJ2-4, with D possibly called TRBD1 or TRBD2 (5 bases each). The CDR3 has 13 amino acids. Trimming removed 0 bases from V and 7 bases from J, with 8 bases in between. The V gene's germline CDR1 is SGDLS and CDR2 YYNGEE. Using reference TRBV9 and TRBJ2-4 for the parts outside the CDR3, the full variable domain is DSGVTQTPKHLITATGQRVTLRCSPRSGDLSVYWYQQSLDQGLQFLIQYYNGEERAKGNILERFSAQQFPDLHSELNLSSLELGDSALYFCASSVDEGNIQYFGAGTRLSVL.

This clonotype was seen a handful of times. The chain recombines TRBV5-1 with TRBJ2-1; D is perhaps TRBD1 (5 bases). Germline lookup yields CDR1 SGHRS and CDR2 YFSETQ. This CDR3 is 10 amino acids long. Trimming removed 8 bases at V and 7 bases at J, with 7 bases between. CDR3: CARSGNEQFF. DNA for the CDR3: TGCGCCAGGTCAGGGAATGAGCAGTTCTTC.

Only a few counts were recorded for this clonotype. The genes are TRBV5-4 and TRBJ2-5; 9 nucleotides align to TRBD1. The V and J ends lost 3 bases and 5 bases, in that order; junction bases with no gene match: 5. The CDR3 loop spans 14 amino acids. CDR1 is SGHNT and CDR2 is YYREEE in the germline V gene (reference sequence). The CDR3 DNA follows: TGTGCCAGCAGCTCACAGGGGGCGAAGGAGACCCAGTACTTC. Translation: CASSSQGAKETQYF.